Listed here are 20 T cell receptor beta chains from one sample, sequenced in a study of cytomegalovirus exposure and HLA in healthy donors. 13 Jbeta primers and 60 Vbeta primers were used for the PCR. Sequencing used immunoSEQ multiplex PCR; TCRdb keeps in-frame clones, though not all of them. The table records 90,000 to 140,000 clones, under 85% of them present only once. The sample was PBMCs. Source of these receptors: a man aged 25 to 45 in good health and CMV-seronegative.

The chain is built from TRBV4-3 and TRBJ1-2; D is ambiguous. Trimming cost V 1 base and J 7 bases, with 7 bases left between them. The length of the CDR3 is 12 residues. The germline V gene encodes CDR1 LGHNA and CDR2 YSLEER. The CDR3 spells CASSQGPRGYTF. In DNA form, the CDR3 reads TGCGCCAGCAGCCAAGGTCCCCGTGGCTACACCTTC.

Here the CDR3 reads CAIALAGGPEQYF. As DNA, the CDR3 is TGTGCCATCGCACTAGCGGGGGGACCCGAGCAGTACTTC. The rearrangement links TRBV6-1 to TRBJ2-7; 12 nucleotides match TRBD2. The germline V gene has CDR1 MNHNS and CDR2 SASEGT. The junction had 7 bases not matched to a gene; V was cut back by 10 bases and J by 6 bases. The CDR3 is 13 amino acids.

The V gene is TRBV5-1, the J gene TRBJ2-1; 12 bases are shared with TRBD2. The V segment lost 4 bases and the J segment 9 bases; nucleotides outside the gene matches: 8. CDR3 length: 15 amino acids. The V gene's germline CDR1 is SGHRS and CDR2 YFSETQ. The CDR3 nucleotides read TGCGCCAGCAGCCCTTCTAGCGGGAGGGTCACTGAGCAGTTCTTC. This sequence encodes CASSPSSGRVTEQFF. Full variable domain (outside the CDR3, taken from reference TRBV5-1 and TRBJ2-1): KAGVTQTPRYLIKTRGQQVTLSCSPISGHRSVSWYQQTPGQGLQFLFEYFSETQRNKGNFPGRFSGRQFSNSRSEMNVSTLELGDSALYLCASSPSSGRVTEQFFGPGTRLTVL.

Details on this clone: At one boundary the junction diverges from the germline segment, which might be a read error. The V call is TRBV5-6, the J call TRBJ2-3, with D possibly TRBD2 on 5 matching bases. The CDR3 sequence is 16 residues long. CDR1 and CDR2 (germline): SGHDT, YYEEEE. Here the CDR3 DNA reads TGTGCCAGCAGCTTGACTGGCGGGCGTAGCACAGATACGCGGTATTTT. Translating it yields CASSLTGGRSTDTRYF.

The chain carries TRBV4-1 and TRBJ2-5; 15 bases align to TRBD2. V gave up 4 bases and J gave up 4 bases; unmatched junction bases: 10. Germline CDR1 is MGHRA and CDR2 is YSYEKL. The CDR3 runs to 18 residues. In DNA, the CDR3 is TGCGCCAGCAGCCTCACGGGACTAGCGGGGGGTACCGGAGAGACCCAGTACTTC. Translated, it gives CASSLTGLAGGTGETQYF.

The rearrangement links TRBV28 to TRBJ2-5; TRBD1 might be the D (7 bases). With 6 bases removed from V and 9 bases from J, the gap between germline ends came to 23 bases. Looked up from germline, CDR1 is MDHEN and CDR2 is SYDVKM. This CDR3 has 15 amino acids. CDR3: CASSPMEGAWWAQYF. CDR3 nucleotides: TGTGCCAGCAGCCCAATGGAGGGGGCCTGGTGGGCCCAGTACTTC.

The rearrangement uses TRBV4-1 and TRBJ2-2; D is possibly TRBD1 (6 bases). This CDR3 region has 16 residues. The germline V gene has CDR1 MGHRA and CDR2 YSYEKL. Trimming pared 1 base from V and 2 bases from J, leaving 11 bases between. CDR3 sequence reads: CASSQAQGDNTGELFF. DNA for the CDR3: TGCGCCAGCAGCCAAGCACAGGGCGATAACACCGGGGAGCTGTTTTTT.

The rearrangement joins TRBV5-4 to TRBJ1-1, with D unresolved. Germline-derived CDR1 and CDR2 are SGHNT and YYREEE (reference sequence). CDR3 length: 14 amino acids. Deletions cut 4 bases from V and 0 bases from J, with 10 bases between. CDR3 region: CASSQYSVNTEAFF. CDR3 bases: TGTGCCAGCAGCCAGTATTCCGTGAACACTGAAGCTTTCTTT.

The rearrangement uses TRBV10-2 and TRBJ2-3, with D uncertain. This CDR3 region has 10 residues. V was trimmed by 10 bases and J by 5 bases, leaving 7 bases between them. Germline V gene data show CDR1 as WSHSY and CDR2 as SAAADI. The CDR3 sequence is CATSVDTQYF. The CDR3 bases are TGCGCCACCTCCGTAGATACGCAGTATTTT.

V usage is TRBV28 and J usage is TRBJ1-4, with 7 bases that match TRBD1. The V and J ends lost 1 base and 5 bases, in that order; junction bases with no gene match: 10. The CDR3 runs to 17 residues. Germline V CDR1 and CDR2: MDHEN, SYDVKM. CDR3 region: CASSLSDRLASNEKLFF. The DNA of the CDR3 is TGTGCCAGCAGTTTATCGGACAGGCTGGCATCAAATGAAAAACTGTTTTTT.

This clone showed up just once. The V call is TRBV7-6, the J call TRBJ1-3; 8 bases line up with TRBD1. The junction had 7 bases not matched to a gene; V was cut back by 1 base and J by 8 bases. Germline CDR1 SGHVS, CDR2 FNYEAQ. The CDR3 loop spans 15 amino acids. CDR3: CASSLGLDRADTIYF. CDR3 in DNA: TGTGCCAGCAGCTTAGGTCTGGACAGGGCGGACACCATATATTTT.

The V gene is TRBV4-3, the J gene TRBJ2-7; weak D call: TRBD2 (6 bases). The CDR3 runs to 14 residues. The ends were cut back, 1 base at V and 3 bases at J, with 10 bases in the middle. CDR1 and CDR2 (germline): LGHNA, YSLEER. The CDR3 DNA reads TGCGCCAGCAGCCAAGCGGTCGGGGGCTACGAGCAGTACTTC. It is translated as CASSQAVGGYEQYF.

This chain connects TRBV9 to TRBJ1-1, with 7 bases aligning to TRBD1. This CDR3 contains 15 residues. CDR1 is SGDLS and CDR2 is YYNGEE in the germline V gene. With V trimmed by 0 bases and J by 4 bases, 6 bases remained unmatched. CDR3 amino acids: CASSVAGGGITEAFF. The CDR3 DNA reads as TGTGCCAGCAGCGTAGCAGGGGGTGGTATCACTGAAGCTTTCTTT.

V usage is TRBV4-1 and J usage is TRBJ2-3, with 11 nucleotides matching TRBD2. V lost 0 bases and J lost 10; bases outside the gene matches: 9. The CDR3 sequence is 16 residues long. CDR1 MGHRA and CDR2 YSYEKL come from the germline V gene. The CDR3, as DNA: TGCGCCAGCAGCCAAGACCCTAGCGGGGGGTTCCAACCGCAGTATTTT. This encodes CASSQDPSGGFQPQYF.

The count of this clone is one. Here the CDR3 reads CASSYTGGSSYEQYF. CDR3 DNA sequence: TGTGCCAGCAGTTATACAGGGGGCTCTTCCTACGAGCAGTACTTC. V is TRBV6-5 and J is TRBJ2-7; 9 bases are a match to TRBD1. Trimming at V came to 3 bases and at J to 1 base, leaving 4 bases not matched to a gene. This CDR3 has 15 amino acids. The germline gives CDR1 MNHEY, CDR2 SVGAGI.

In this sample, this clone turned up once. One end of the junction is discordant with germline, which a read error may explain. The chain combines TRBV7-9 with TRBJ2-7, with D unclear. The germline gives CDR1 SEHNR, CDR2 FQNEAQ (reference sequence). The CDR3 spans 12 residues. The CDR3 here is CSSSLPSGEQYF. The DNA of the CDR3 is TGTTCCAGCAGCCTTCCCTCGGGCGAGCAGTACTTC.

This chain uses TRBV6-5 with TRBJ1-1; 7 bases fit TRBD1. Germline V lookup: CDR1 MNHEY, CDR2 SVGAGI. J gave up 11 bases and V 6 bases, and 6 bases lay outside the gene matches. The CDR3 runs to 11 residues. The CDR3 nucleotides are TGTGCCAGCAGGACAGGGCTGGATGCTTTCTTT. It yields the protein CASRTGLDAFF.

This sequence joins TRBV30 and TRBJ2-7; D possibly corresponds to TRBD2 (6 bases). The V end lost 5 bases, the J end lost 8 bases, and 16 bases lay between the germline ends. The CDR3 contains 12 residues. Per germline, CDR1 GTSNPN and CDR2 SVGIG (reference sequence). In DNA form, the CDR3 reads TGTGCCTGGGCAGGGACTCCAATGAAGCAGTACTTC. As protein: CAWAGTPMKQYF.

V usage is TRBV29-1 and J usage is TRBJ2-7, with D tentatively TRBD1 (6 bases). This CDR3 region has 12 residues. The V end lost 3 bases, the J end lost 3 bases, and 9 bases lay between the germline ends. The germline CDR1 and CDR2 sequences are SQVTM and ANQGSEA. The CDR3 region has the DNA TGCAGCGTTGAGGCAGGGGACTACGAGCAGTACTTC. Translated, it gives CSVEAGDYEQYF.

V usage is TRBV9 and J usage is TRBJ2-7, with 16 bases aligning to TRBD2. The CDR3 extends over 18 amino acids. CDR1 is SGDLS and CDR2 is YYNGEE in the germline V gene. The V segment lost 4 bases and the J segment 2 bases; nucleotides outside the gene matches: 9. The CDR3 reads CASSPEEGLAGGPYEQYF. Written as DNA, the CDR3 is TGTGCCAGCAGCCCGGAGGAGGGACTAGCGGGGGGGCCCTACGAGCAGTACTTC. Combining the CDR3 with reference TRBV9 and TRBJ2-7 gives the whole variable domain DSGVTQTPKHLITATGQRVTLRCSPRSGDLSVYWYQQSLDQGLQFLIQYYNGEERAKGNILERFSAQQFPDLHSELNLSSLELGDSALYFCASSPEEGLAGGPYEQYFGPGTRLTVT.